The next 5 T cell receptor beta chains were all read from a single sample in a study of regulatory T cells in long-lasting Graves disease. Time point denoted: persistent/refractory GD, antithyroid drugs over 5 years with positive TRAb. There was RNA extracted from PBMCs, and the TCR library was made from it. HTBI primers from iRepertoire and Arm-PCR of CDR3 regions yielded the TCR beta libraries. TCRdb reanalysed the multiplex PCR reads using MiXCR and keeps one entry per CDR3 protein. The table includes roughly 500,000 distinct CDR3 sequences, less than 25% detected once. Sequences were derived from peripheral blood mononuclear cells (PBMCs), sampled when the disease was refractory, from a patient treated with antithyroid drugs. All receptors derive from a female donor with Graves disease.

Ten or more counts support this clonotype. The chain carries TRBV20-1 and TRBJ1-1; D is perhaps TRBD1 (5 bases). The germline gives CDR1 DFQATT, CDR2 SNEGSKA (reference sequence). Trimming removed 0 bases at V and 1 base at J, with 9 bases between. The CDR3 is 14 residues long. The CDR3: CSARDNQGNTEAFF. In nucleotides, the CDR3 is TGCAGTGCTAGAGATAATCAGGGGAACACTGAAGCTTTCTTT.

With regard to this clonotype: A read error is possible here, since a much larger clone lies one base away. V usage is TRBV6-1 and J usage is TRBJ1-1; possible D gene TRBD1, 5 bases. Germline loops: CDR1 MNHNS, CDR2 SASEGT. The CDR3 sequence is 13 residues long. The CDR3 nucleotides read TGTGCCAGCAGGGAGGGGTTTGGCACTGAAGCTCTCTTT. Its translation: CASREGFGTEALF.

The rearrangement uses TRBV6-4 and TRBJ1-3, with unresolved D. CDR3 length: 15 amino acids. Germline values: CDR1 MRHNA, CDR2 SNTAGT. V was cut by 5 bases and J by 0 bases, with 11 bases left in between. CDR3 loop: CASSYGSHSGNTIYF. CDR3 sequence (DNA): TGTGCCAGCAGTTACGGCAGTCACTCTGGAAACACCATATATTTT.

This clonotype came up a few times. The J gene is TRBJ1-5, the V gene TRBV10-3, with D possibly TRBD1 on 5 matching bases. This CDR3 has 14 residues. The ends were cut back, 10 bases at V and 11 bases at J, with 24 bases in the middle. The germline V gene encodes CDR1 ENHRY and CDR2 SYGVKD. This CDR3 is CATRGADFYRSQHF. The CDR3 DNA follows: TGTGCCACCCGGGGTGCGGACTTCTACAGGTCCCAGCATTTT.

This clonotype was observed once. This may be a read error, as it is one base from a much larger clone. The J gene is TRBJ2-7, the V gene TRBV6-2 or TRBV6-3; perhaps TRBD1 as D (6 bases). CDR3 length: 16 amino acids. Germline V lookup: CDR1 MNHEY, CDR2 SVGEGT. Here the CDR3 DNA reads TGTGCCAGCAGTTACAGCGTCGGGACACCAACCTACGAGCAGTGCTTC. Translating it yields CASSYSVGTPTYEQCF.